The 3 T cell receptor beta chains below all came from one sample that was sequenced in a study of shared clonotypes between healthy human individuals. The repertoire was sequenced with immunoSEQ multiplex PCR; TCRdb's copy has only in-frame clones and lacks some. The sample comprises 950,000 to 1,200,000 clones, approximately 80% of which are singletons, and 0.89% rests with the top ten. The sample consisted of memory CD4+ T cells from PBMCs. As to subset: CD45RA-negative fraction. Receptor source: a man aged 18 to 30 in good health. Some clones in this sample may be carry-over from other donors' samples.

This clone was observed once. The CDR3 DNA follows: TGTGCCAGCAGCGCGCCGGGACAGGGGGCAGCGAGCTCTGGAAACACCATATATTTT. Translation gives CASSAPGQGAASSGNTIYF. V is TRBV12-1 and J is TRBJ1-3; the D call TRBD1 from the table was never checked on the DNA. TRBV12-1 is a listed pseudogene. The CDR3 is 19 amino acids.

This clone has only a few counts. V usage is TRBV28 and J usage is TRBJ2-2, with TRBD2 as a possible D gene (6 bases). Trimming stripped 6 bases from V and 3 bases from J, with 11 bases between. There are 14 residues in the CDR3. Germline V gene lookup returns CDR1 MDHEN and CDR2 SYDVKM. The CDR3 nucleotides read TGTGCCAGCAGGTCGGGAGCCTACACCGGGGAGCTGTTTTTT. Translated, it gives CASRSGAYTGELFF.

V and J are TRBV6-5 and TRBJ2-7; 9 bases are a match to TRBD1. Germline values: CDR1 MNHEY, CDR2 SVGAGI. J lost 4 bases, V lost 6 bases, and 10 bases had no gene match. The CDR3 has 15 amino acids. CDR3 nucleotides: TGTGCCAGCAGCGTAACCGGGACAGGGTTTTACGAGCAGTACTTC. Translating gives CASSVTGTGFYEQYF.